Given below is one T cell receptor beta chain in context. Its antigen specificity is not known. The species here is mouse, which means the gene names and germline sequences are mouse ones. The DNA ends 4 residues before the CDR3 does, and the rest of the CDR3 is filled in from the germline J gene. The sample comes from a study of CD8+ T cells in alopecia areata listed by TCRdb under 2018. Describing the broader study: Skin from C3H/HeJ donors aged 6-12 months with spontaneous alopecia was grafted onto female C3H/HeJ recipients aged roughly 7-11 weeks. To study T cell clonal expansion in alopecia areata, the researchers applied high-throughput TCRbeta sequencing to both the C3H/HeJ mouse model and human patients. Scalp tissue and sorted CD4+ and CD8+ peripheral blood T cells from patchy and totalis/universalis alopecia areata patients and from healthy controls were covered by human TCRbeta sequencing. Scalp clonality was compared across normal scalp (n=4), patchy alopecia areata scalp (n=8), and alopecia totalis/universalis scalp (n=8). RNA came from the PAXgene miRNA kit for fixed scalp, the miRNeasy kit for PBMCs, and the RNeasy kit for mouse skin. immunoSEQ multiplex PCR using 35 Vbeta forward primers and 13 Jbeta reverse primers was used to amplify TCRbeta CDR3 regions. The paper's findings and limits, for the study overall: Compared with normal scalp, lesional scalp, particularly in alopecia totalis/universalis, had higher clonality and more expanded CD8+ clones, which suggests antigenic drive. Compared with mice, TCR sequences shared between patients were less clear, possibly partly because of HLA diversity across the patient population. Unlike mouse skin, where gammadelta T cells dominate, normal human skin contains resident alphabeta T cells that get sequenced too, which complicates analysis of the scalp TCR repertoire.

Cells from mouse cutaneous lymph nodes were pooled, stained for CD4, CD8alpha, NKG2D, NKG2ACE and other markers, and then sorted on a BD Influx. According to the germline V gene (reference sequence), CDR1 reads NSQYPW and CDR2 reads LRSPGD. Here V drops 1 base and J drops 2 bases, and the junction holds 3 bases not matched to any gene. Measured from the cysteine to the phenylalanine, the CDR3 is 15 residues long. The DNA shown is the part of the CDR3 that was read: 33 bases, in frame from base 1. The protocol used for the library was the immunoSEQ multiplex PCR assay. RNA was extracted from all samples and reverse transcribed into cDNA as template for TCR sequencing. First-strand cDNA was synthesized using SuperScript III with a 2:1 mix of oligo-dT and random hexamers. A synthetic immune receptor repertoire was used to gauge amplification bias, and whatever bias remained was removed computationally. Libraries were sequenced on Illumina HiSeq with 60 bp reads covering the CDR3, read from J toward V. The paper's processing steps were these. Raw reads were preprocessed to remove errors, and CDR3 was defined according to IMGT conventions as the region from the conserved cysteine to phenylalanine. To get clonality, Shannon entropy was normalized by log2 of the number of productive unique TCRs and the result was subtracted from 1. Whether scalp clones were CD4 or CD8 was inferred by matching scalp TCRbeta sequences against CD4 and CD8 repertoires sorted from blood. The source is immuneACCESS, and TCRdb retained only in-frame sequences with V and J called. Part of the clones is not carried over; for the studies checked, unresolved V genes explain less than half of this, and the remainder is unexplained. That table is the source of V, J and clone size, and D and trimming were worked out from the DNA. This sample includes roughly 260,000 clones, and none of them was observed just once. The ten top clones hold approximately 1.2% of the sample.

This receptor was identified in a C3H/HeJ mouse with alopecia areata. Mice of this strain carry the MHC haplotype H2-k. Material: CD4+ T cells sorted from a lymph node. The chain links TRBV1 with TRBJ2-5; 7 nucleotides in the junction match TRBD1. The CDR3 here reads CTCSAGRQGQDTQYF. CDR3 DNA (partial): TGCACCTGCAGTGCAGGGAGACAGGGCCAAGAC.